This entry lists 3 T cell receptor beta chains sequenced from one sample in a study of CD8 T cells in Susac syndrome. An amount of RNA that ranged from roughly 0.45 to 1 ug was reverse transcribed with random hexamers. TCRdb fed the immunoSEQ multiplex PCR reads into MiXCR, producing one record per CDR3 protein. The repertoire holds about 240,000 distinct CDR3 sequences, with about 95% as singletons. Sequencing was done on a sample of CD4+ T cells from PBMCs. These receptors were obtained from a human donor with Susac syndrome.

V gene TRBV18 combines with J gene TRBJ1-5; D not resolved. The V end lost 3 bases, the J end lost 3 bases, and 6 bases lay between the germline ends. This CDR3 spans 13 amino acids. Germline V gene sequence: CDR1 KGHSH, CDR2 LQKENI. The CDR3: CASSPAFNQPQHF. Here the CDR3 DNA reads TGTGCCAGCTCACCGGCCTTCAATCAGCCCCAGCATTTT.

CDR3 in amino acids: CASRAQTGTNYGYTF. In nucleotides, the CDR3 is TGTGCCAGCCGGGCCCAGACAGGAACTAACTATGGCTACACCTTC. This chain uses TRBV13 with TRBJ1-2, with a tentative D call TRBD1 (6 bases). Trimming left V 8 bases short and J 0 bases short, with 16 bases between. This CDR3 contains 15 residues. Germline CDR1 is PRHDT and CDR2 is FYEKMQ (reference sequence).

This chain uses TRBV29-1 with TRBJ2-7, with 9 bases lining up with TRBD2. The germline V gene has CDR1 SQVTM and CDR2 ANQGSEA. CDR3 length: 13 residues. The J segment lost 3 bases and the V segment lost 4 bases, leaving 4 bases of the junction unmatched. CDR3 in amino acids: CSVGGLANYEQYF. The CDR3 DNA is TGCAGCGTTGGGGGACTAGCAAACTACGAGCAGTACTTC.